These 27 T cell receptor beta chains originate from one sample sequenced in a study of Ad26.COV2.S vaccination and SARS-CoV-2 variants. TCRdb's table, derived via immunoSEQ multiplex PCR, lists solely in-frame clones and lacks some. The sample includes about 480,000 clones, around nine tenths of them seen just once. The treatment was: approximately 18 received Ad26.COV2.S at low or high dose, single or two shots; about 5 received placebo; per-sample allocation not given. Each sample was drawn 63 days after the first injection (of vaccine or placebo). This sample comprised peripheral blood, obtained in a trial of Ad26.COV2.S vaccine versus placebo. These receptors were taken from a person between 18 and 60 years old who received the Ad26.COV2.S COVID-19 vaccine or a placebo.

The chain couples TRBV18 to TRBJ1-1; 9 bases line up with TRBD1. The V gene end was trimmed by 5 bases and the J gene end by 4 bases; junction bases not matched to a gene: 8. The CDR3 loop spans 15 amino acids. Germline CDR1 is KGHSH and CDR2 is LQKENI. CDR3 DNA: TGTGCCAGCTCAAGAGGGACAGGGTTTGGCACTGAAGCTTTCTTT. It is translated as CASSRGTGFGTEAFF.

This rearrangement joins TRBV11-2 to TRBJ2-7; 7 bases match TRBD1. V dropped 1 base and J dropped 0; count of bases not matched to a gene: 3. Germline V gives CDR1 SGHAT, CDR2 FQNNGV. The CDR3 contains 15 residues. CDR3 DNA: TGTGCCAGCAGCTTAGCAACAGGGGTCTCCTACGAGCAGTACTTC. Translated, it gives CASSLATGVSYEQYF.

This clone came up a few times. The chain joins TRBV7-2 to TRBJ1-2, with D unclear. Germline V gives CDR1 SGHTA, CDR2 FQGNSA. V lost 2 bases and J 0 bases, leaving 10 bases between the germline ends. The CDR3 is made up of 15 amino acids. The CDR3 sequence is CASSLWRQANYGYTF. DNA of the CDR3: TGTGCCAGCAGCTTATGGCGTCAAGCTAACTATGGCTACACCTTC.

The chain links TRBV18 to TRBJ2-5; D is perhaps TRBD2 (6 bases). The CDR3 sequence is 14 residues long. Germline V CDR1 and CDR2: KGHSH, LQKENI. The V end lost 2 bases, the J end lost 2 bases, and 9 bases lay between the germline ends. CDR3 in amino acids: CASSPKAGQETQYF. The CDR3 nucleotides read TGTGCCAGCTCACCAAAGGCGGGACAAGAGACCCAGTACTTC.

CDR3 coding DNA: TGTGCCATCAGTGACGCAGTCCTTGGGGAAAAACTGTTTTTT. Protein: CAISDAVLGEKLFF. This chain connects TRBV10-3 to TRBJ1-4, with D uncertain. The CDR3 contains 14 residues. Trimming removed 3 bases from V and 8 bases from J, with 13 bases in between. Germline-derived CDR1 and CDR2 are ENHRY and SYGVKD.

This chain connects TRBV4-2 to TRBJ1-1; 8 nucleotides match TRBD1. V trimming: 3 bases; J trimming: 9 bases; junction bases outside the gene matches: 3. In germline, CDR1 is LGHNA, CDR2 YNFKEQ. The CDR3 totals 12 residues. This chain's CDR3 is CASSQDRAQAFF. DNA for the CDR3: TGTGCCAGCAGCCAGGACAGGGCCCAAGCTTTCTTT.

The chain couples TRBV27 to TRBJ1-6; TRBD1 matches at 8 bases. The V gene end was trimmed by 3 bases and the J gene end by 1 base; junction bases not matched to a gene: 2. This CDR3 is 16 amino acids long. The germline V gene has CDR1 MNHEY and CDR2 SMNVEV (reference sequence). Written as DNA, the CDR3 is TGTGCCAGCAGTTTTACAGGGGGGTCCTATAATTCACCCCTCCACTTT. Translated, it gives CASSFTGGSYNSPLHF.

This chain connects TRBV28 to TRBJ2-7, with D possibly matching TRBD2 (6 bases). Between the trimmed V and J ends, which lost 5 bases and 3 bases, there was a span of 14 bases. The CDR3 totals 14 residues. CDR1 and CDR2 from the germline V gene are MDHEN and SYDVKM. The CDR3: CASSIAGGFYEQYF. The CDR3 DNA reads TGTGCCAGCAGTATCGCTGGGGGGTTCTACGAGCAGTACTTC.

This clone occurred once. This chain links TRBV9 with TRBJ1-1; D is ambiguous. The V end was cut by 0 bases, the J end by 4 bases, with 10 bases between. Germline assignment: CDR1 SGDLS and CDR2 YYNGEE. The CDR3 totals 14 residues. The CDR3 loop is CASSVVERITEAFF. In DNA form, the CDR3 reads TGTGCCAGCAGCGTAGTTGAGAGGATCACTGAAGCTTTCTTT.

For the CDR3, the DNA is TGCGCCAGCAGCCAAGATTGGTCCCCCTCTCAAAAACTGTTTTTT. Its protein product is CASSQDWSPSQKLFF. The chain employs TRBV4-3 and TRBJ1-4; the D is unclear. The V gene lost 0 bases and the J gene lost 9 bases, with 14 bases spanning the gap. Germline CDR1 reads LGHNA; CDR2 reads YSLEER. This CDR3 has 15 residues.

The chain employs TRBV25-1 and TRBJ2-7, with 8 bases fitting TRBD1. After removal of 5 bases from V and 4 bases from J, the junction contained 7 bases not matched to a gene. This CDR3 is built from 14 residues. The V gene's germline CDR1 is MGHDK and CDR2 SYGVNS. The CDR3 DNA is TGTGCCAGCAGTACTCCGGGACAGGTATACGAGCAGTACTTC. Translation: CASSTPGQVYEQYF.

V usage is TRBV3-1 (or the pseudogene TRBV3-2) and J usage is TRBJ2-1; D may match TRBD1 or TRBD2 (5 bases each). V gave up 5 bases and J gave up 6 bases, with 17 bases separating them. Germline assignment: CDR1 LGHDT and CDR2 YNNKEL (reference sequence). This CDR3 has 15 amino acids. Here the CDR3 DNA reads TGTGCCAGCAGCGTGAGACTAAAAACAGGCAATGAGCAGTTCTTC. It codes for CASSVRLKTGNEQFF.

This clone was observed once. V gene TRBV6-2 or TRBV6-3 combines with J gene TRBJ2-7; perhaps D is TRBD1 or TRBD2 (5 bases each). Germline V lookup: CDR1 MNHEY, CDR2 SVGEGT. This CDR3 is 14 amino acids long. Trimming removed 5 bases at V and 5 bases at J, with 16 bases between. This CDR3 is CASSLRDLRDEQYF. The CDR3 DNA follows: TGTGCCAGCAGTCTCAGGGACCTAAGGGACGAGCAGTACTTC.

The V gene is TRBV13, the J gene TRBJ2-2; D remains ambiguous. The germline gives CDR1 PRHDT, CDR2 FYEKMQ (reference sequence). This CDR3 spans 13 amino acids. Trimming shortened V by 4 bases and J by 7 bases, and 10 bases separated the two germline ends. This CDR3 is CASSSYRNGELFF. CDR3 coding DNA: TGTGCCAGCAGCTCCTACAGAAACGGGGAGCTGTTTTTT.

V and J are TRBV4-1 and TRBJ2-5; 7 bases agree with TRBD2. The germline V gene has CDR1 MGHRA and CDR2 YSYEKL. V lost 0 bases and J lost 2; bases outside the gene matches: 6. The length of the CDR3 is 16 residues. This CDR3 is CASSQDVSGLQETQYF. The DNA of the CDR3 is TGCGCCAGCAGCCAAGATGTTAGCGGGCTACAAGAGACCCAGTACTTC.

The V call is TRBV2, the J call TRBJ1-3; possible D gene TRBD1, 6 bases. CDR3 length: 13 residues. The V gene's germline CDR1 is SNHLY and CDR2 FYNNEI. The V and J ends lost 7 bases and 4 bases respectively, with 11 bases between them. The CDR3 reads CASNTGPGNTIYF. The DNA for the CDR3 is TGTGCCAGCAACACAGGGCCAGGAAACACCATATATTTT. Filled out from reference TRBV2 and TRBJ1-3, the complete variable domain reads EPEVTQTPSHQVTQMGQEVILRCVPISNHLYFYWYRQILGQKVEFLVSFYNNEISEKSEIFDDQFSVERPDGSNFTLKIRSTKLEDSAMYFCASNTGPGNTIYFGEGSWLTVV.

This clone occurred once. This chain links TRBV28 with TRBJ2-7; D unclear. The CDR3 loop spans 14 amino acids. CDR1 is MDHEN and CDR2 is SYDVKM in the germline V gene. Trimming stripped 6 bases from V and 0 bases from J, with 12 bases between. The DNA of the CDR3 is TGTGCCAGCAGCCCCGTTGAGAACTCCTACGAGCAGTACTTC. Protein sequence: CASSPVENSYEQYF.

This clone appeared many times. This chain links TRBV27 with TRBJ2-2; tentatively, D is TRBD1 or TRBD2 (5 bases each). Germline loops: CDR1 MNHEY, CDR2 SMNVEV (reference sequence). The CDR3 loop spans 12 amino acids. V was pared by 7 bases and J by 6 bases, with 9 bases between. This CDR3 is CASTRGAGELFF. CDR3 nucleotide sequence: TGTGCCAGCACCCGAGGGGCCGGGGAGCTGTTTTTT.

This chain joins TRBV18 and TRBJ1-1; D gene ambiguous. CDR3 size: 15 residues. Trimming took off 3 bases at V and 1 base at J, with 12 bases between the two ends. Germline V lookup: CDR1 KGHSH, CDR2 LQKENI. The CDR3 spells CASSPDIRENTEAFF. The DNA for the CDR3 is TGTGCCAGCTCACCTGACATAAGGGAGAACACTGAAGCTTTCTTT.

The rearrangement uses TRBV24-1 and TRBJ2-1; the D gene is possibly TRBD2 (6 bases). The CDR3 has 16 amino acids. V was shortened by 2 bases and J by 8 bases, with 18 bases between the two germline ends. CDR1 and CDR2 (germline): KGHDR, SFDVKD. The CDR3 is CATSDSSGLPGHEQFF. The CDR3, as DNA: TGTGCCACCAGTGATTCCTCGGGACTCCCGGGCCATGAGCAGTTCTTC.

The rearrangement joins TRBV6-2 or TRBV6-3 to TRBJ1-1, with TRBD1 identical over 8 bases. There are 14 residues in the CDR3. The ends lost 5 bases at V and 6 bases at J; junction bases unmatched: 8. Germline CDR1 and CDR2: MNHEY and SVGEGT. For the CDR3, the DNA is TGTGCCAGCAGTATACAGGGGGGGTCGGCTGAAGCTTTCTTT. Translated: CASSIQGGSAEAFF.

The chain uses TRBV7-6 and TRBJ2-6; 11 bases are a match to TRBD2. The CDR3 contains 20 residues. In germline, CDR1 is SGHVS, CDR2 FNYEAQ. V lost 2 bases and J lost 0; bases outside the gene matches: 9. The CDR3 coding sequence is TGTGCCAGCAGCTTACCTAGCGGACTAGCGGGCCCCTCTGGGGCCAACGTCCTGACTTTC. Its translation: CASSLPSGLAGPSGANVLTF.

The chain combines TRBV3-1 (or the pseudogene TRBV3-2) with TRBJ2-1; D is perhaps TRBD1 (5 bases). This CDR3 comprises 13 residues. CDR1 is LGHDT, CDR2 YNNKEL, per germline (reference sequence). Trimming stripped 3 bases from V and 9 bases from J, with 12 bases between. This chain's CDR3 is CASSHQGNSEQFF. DNA for the CDR3: TGTGCCAGCAGCCACCAGGGTAACAGTGAGCAGTTCTTC.

V gene TRBV6-5 combines with J gene TRBJ1-1; unclear D gene. The CDR3 covers 13 residues. V was pared by 4 bases and J by 0 bases, with 6 bases between. From germline, CDR1 is MNHEY and CDR2 SVGAGI. The CDR3 loop is CASSFQLNTEAFF. The CDR3 coding sequence is TGTGCCAGCAGTTTCCAGCTGAACACTGAAGCTTTCTTT.

This chain connects TRBV20-1 to TRBJ2-7; D is unresolved. Trimming removed 1 base from V and 13 bases from J, with 14 bases in between. This CDR3 is 11 amino acids long. CDR1 and CDR2 (germline): DFQATT, SNEGSKA (reference sequence). The CDR3 reads CSARVFGFLYF. The CDR3 DNA reads as TGCAGTGCTAGAGTCTTCGGCTTCCTATACTTC.

This clone has just one count. This rearrangement joins TRBV3-1 (or the pseudogene TRBV3-2) to TRBJ2-7, with D uncertain. CDR1 and CDR2 from the germline V gene are LGHDT and YNNKEL (reference sequence). V was clipped by 4 bases and J by 3 bases, with 10 bases between them. The CDR3 is made up of 13 amino acids. As DNA, the CDR3 is TGTGCCAGCAGCCTGGACGCTCACTACGAGCAGTACTTC. Its protein product is CASSLDAHYEQYF.

The chain employs TRBV4-1 and TRBJ2-7; 9 nucleotides agree with TRBD1. The germline V gene encodes CDR1 MGHRA and CDR2 YSYEKL. Trimming took 3 bases from V and 2 from J; bases not matched to a gene: 5. The CDR3 runs to 15 residues. DNA of the CDR3: TGCGCCAGCAGCCATCCCGGACAGGGGACCTACGAGCAGTACTTC. As protein: CASSHPGQGTYEQYF.